The 28 T cell receptor beta chains in this list originate from one sample, sequenced in a study of blood T cell repertoires in COVID-19. The repertoire was sequenced with immunoSEQ multiplex PCR; TCRdb's copy has only in-frame clones and lacks some. Of 450,000 or so clones listed, approximately 91% are singletons. The sequenced material came from peripheral blood. The origin of the receptors is a woman aged 40 to 49 with COVID-19, enrolled during active disease.

V usage is TRBV18 and J usage is TRBJ2-7; D gene uncertain. Trimming left V 0 bases short and J 2 bases short, with 5 bases between. Germline V lookup: CDR1 KGHSH, CDR2 LQKENI. The CDR3 has 13 amino acids. The CDR3 spells CASSPPETYEQYF. CDR3 nucleotide sequence: TGTGCCAGCTCACCACCAGAGACCTACGAGCAGTACTTC.

The V gene is TRBV28, the J gene TRBJ2-7, with D unresolved. Germline CDR1 MDHEN, CDR2 SYDVKM. CDR3 length equals 13 residues. Trimming removed 7 bases from V and 2 bases from J, with 12 bases in between. This CDR3 is CASIGAPTYEQYF. The CDR3 coding sequence is TGTGCCAGCATCGGTGCCCCCACCTACGAGCAGTACTTC.

The chain joins TRBV28 to TRBJ2-4; TRBD1 matches at 8 bases. Germline V gene lookup returns CDR1 MDHEN and CDR2 SYDVKM. The V and J ends lost 3 bases and 3 bases, in that order; junction bases with no gene match: 4. The CDR3 length is 15 residues. The CDR3 sequence is CASSLLDRDKNIQYF. DNA of the CDR3: TGTGCCAGCAGTTTGTTGGACAGGGACAAAAACATTCAGTACTTC.

The chain combines TRBV7-6 with TRBJ1-1; D is possibly TRBD1 (5 bases). Per the germline V gene, CDR1 is SGHVS and CDR2 is FNYEAQ. CDR3 size: 15 residues. V gave up 0 bases and J gave up 6 bases, with 14 bases separating them. CDR3 sequence: CASSLASGGGSEAFF. The DNA for the CDR3 is TGTGCCAGCAGCTTAGCTTCGGGGGGAGGGTCTGAAGCTTTCTTT.

V gene TRBV7-8 combines with J gene TRBJ2-7, with 13 bases identical to TRBD2. The CDR3 is 15 amino acids. Germline CDR1 and CDR2: SGHVS and FQNEAQ. Losses at the gene ends were 5 bases for V and 4 bases for J; bases not matched to a gene: 5. The CDR3 region has the DNA TGTGCCAGCAGCCTGCGGACTAGCGGGAGTTACGAGCAGTACTTC. Translation gives CASSLRTSGSYEQYF.

The chain recombines TRBV18 with TRBJ2-3, with D possibly being TRBD1 (7 bases). CDR3 size: 14 residues. The ends were cut back, 3 bases at V and 6 bases at J, with 13 bases in the middle. Per germline, CDR1 KGHSH and CDR2 LQKENI. The CDR3 reads CASSPTAGGDTQYF. The CDR3, as DNA: TGTGCCAGCTCACCTACGGCAGGGGGGGATACGCAGTATTTT.

The chain carries TRBV9 and TRBJ1-1; TRBD1 agrees at 8 bases. CDR1 and CDR2 (germline): SGDLS, YYNGEE. The CDR3 extends over 16 amino acids. The ends lost 0 bases at V and 1 base at J; junction bases unmatched: 5. CDR3 sequence: CASSVVTGGTNTEAFF. The CDR3 nucleotides read TGTGCCAGCAGCGTAGTAACAGGGGGTACGAACACTGAAGCTTTCTTT.

J is TRBJ1-5 and V is TRBV5-6; D is ambiguous. Germline values: CDR1 SGHDT, CDR2 YYEEEE. V was clipped by 0 bases and J by 6 bases, with 19 bases between them. This CDR3 has 17 residues. The DNA for the CDR3 is TGTGCCAGCAGCTTGGCCAAGGCTGGCTTTGAGCGTCAGCCCCAGCATTTT. Protein: CASSLAKAGFERQPQHF.

This rearrangement joins TRBV28 to TRBJ2-1; 9 bases agree with TRBD1. Germline values: CDR1 MDHEN, CDR2 SYDVKM. This CDR3 is built from 15 residues. V dropped 8 bases and J dropped 8; count of bases not matched to a gene: 13. The CDR3 spells CASGIRGQGKHEQFF. CDR3 in DNA: TGTGCCAGCGGAATCCGGGGACAGGGTAAGCATGAGCAGTTCTTC. Full variable domain (rest looked up from reference TRBV28 and TRBJ2-1): DVKVTQSSRYLVKRTGEKVFLECVQDMDHENMFWYRQDPGLGLRLIYFSYDVKMKEKGDIPEGYSVSREKKERFSLILESASTNQTSMYLCASGIRGQGKHEQFFGPGTRLTVL.

The V and J genes are TRBV18 and TRBJ2-6; D gene uncertain. CDR3 length equals 16 residues. V was clipped by 6 bases and J by 0 bases, with 12 bases between them. Looked up from germline, CDR1 is KGHSH and CDR2 is LQKENI. The CDR3 loop reads CASSPGFASGANVLTF. CDR3 DNA: TGTGCCAGCTCCCCGGGTTTCGCCTCTGGGGCCAACGTCCTGACTTTC.

The CDR3 DNA reads as TGTGCCAGTAGTACGGACAGGGCCGGCAATCAGCCCCAGCATTTT. Its protein is CASSTDRAGNQPQHF. The chain couples TRBV19 to TRBJ1-5, with 8 positions matching TRBD1. V shed 4 bases, J shed 2 bases, and the junction held 4 bases outside the gene matches. Per the germline V gene, CDR1 is LNHDA and CDR2 is SQIVND (reference sequence). This CDR3 has 15 amino acids.

With respect to this clone: Distinct nucleotide sequences in the sample also encode this CDR3. The CDR3 here is CATSDSRVNEQFF. The CDR3, as DNA: TGTGCCACCAGTGATTCGAGGGTTAATGAGCAGTTCTTC. V is TRBV24-1 and J is TRBJ2-1, with TRBD2 as a possible D gene (5 bases). This CDR3 has 13 amino acids. Germline V gene data show CDR1 as KGHDR and CDR2 as SFDVKD. V gave up 2 bases and J gave up 7 bases, with 8 bases separating them.

The chain has TRBV7-9 and TRBJ2-1; TRBD1 agrees at 9 bases. Per germline, CDR1 SEHNR and CDR2 FQNEAQ (reference sequence). J gave up 2 bases and V 5 bases, and 10 bases lay outside the gene matches. This CDR3 is 17 amino acids long. The CDR3 is CASSRRDRETPYNEQFF. As DNA, the CDR3 is TGTGCCAGCAGCCGCCGGGACAGGGAAACTCCCTACAATGAGCAGTTCTTC.

The rearrangement uses TRBV12-3 or TRBV12-4 and TRBJ2-1; D might be TRBD2 (5 bases). This CDR3 region has 12 residues. V shed 2 bases and J shed 9 bases, with 8 bases lying between them. Here the CDR3 reads CASSLLGSEQFF. CDR3 DNA sequence: TGTGCCAGCAGTTTATTGGGGAGTGAGCAGTTCTTC.

V is TRBV5-1 and J is TRBJ2-1, with D perhaps matching TRBD2 (8 bases). Trimming shortened V by 0 bases and J by 0 bases, and 28 bases separated the two germline ends. CDR1 and CDR2 from the germline V gene are SGHRS and YFSETQ. The CDR3 covers 22 residues. CDR3 residues: CASSLGPGGYSGGLSSYNEQFF. Here the CDR3 DNA reads TGCGCCAGCAGCTTGGGGCCAGGGGGTTACAGCGGGGGCCTGAGCTCCTACAATGAGCAGTTCTTC.

CDR3 amino acids: CSVRGGQGDYGYTF. The CDR3 bases are TGCAGCGTAAGAGGGGGACAGGGGGACTATGGCTACACCTTC. The genes are TRBV29-1 and TRBJ1-2, with 11 nucleotides matching TRBD1. This CDR3 region has 14 residues. The V gene's germline CDR1 is SQVTM and CDR2 ANQGSEA. Trimming took 6 bases from V and 3 from J; bases not matched to a gene: 6. Looking up the rest from reference TRBV29-1 and TRBJ1-2 gives the full variable domain: SAVISQKPSRDICQRGTSLTIQCQVDSQVTMMFWYRQQPGQSLTLIATANQGSEATYESGFVIDKFPISRPNLTFSTLTVSNMSPEDSSIYLCSVRGGQGDYGYTFGSGTRLTVV.

The chain uses TRBV6-2 or TRBV6-3 and TRBJ1-2; the match to TRBD1 covers 9 bases. Germline CDR1 and CDR2: MNHEY and SVGEGT. The CDR3 has 16 residues. V was clipped by 5 bases and J by 3 bases; unmatched bases: 10. CDR3 bases: TGTGCCAGCAGTAAGCCGACAGGGGGTAGGGACTATGGCTACACCTTC. Amino acid sequence: CASSKPTGGRDYGYTF.

The chain uses TRBV19 and TRBJ2-7, with 11 bases fitting TRBD1. Germline trimming cut 11 bases from V and 2 bases from J; bases unmatched to any gene: 14. The V gene's germline CDR1 is LNHDA and CDR2 SQIVND (reference sequence). CDR3 length equals 16 residues. CDR3 sequence: CASQDGTGGRAYEQYF. The CDR3 region has the DNA TGTGCCTCCCAGGACGGGACAGGGGGAAGAGCCTACGAGCAGTACTTC.

The CDR3 loop reads CASSLGLARGEDTQYF. The CDR3 region has the DNA TGTGCCAGCAGTTTGGGACTAGCGAGGGGGGAAGATACGCAGTATTTT. The chain couples TRBV27 to TRBJ2-3; TRBD2 matches 10 bases. With V trimmed by 3 bases and J by 5 bases, 8 bases remained unmatched. The CDR3 is 16 residues long. Germline lookup yields CDR1 MNHEY and CDR2 SMNVEV (reference sequence).

This sequence joins TRBV6-4 and TRBJ2-5; 8 nucleotides match TRBD2. Germline lookup yields CDR1 MRHNA and CDR2 SNTAGT. CDR3 size: 16 residues. V lost 5 bases to trimming and J lost 4 bases; unmatched junction nucleotides: 12. CDR3 region: CASSPRHGGGPETQYF. CDR3 DNA: TGTGCCAGCAGTCCGAGACACGGCGGGGGGCCAGAGACCCAGTACTTC.

The rearrangement uses TRBV2 and TRBJ1-5, with D possibly TRBD1 on 6 matching bases. Germline values: CDR1 SNHLY, CDR2 FYNNEI. The V gene lost 2 bases and the J gene lost 6 bases, with 8 bases spanning the gap. This CDR3 comprises 13 residues. CDR3 sequence: CASSEWTVQPQHF. The CDR3 nucleotides read TGTGCCAGCAGTGAATGGACAGTTCAGCCCCAGCATTTT.

A note on this clone: Distinct nucleotide sequences in the sample also encode this CDR3. The chain is built from TRBV6-2 or TRBV6-3 and TRBJ1-2; 8 bases fit TRBD1. V shed 0 bases, J shed 5 bases, and the junction held 5 bases outside the gene matches. Germline-derived CDR1 and CDR2 are MNHEY and SVGEGT. The CDR3 loop spans 15 amino acids. CDR3 nucleotide sequence: TGTGCCAGCAGTTACTCGCAGGGGGCGTTGTATGGCTACACCTTC. It is translated as CASSYSQGALYGYTF.

This clone was picked up a small number of times. The chain has TRBV5-5 and TRBJ1-2; D is possibly TRBD1 (6 bases). Trimming left V 7 bases short and J 5 bases short, with 21 bases between. Germline V gene sequence: CDR1 SGHKS, CDR2 YYEKEE (reference sequence). The CDR3 consists of 15 residues. As DNA, the CDR3 is TGTGCCAGCTCTCCTGGCAGGGGATGGGGTTATGGCTACACCTTC. Encoded protein: CASSPGRGWGYGYTF.

V and J are TRBV6-5 and TRBJ1-6; D remains unclear. V lost 8 bases to trimming and J lost 7 bases, with 15 bases between them. CDR1 and CDR2 from the germline V gene are MNHEY and SVGAGI. The CDR3 totals 14 residues. Here the CDR3 reads CASRREAANSPLHF. In DNA form, the CDR3 reads TGTGCCAGCCGTAGAGAGGCCGCCAATTCACCCCTCCACTTT.

J is TRBJ2-3 and V is TRBV27; 8 bases map to TRBD1. This CDR3 is 17 amino acids long. The V gene's germline CDR1 is MNHEY and CDR2 SMNVEV (reference sequence). The trim removed 4 bases at V and 2 bases at J, leaving 11 bases unmatched. The CDR3 sequence: CASSSGTGLGFTDTQYF. Written as DNA, the CDR3 is TGTGCCAGCAGTTCCGGGACAGGCCTGGGGTTCACAGATACGCAGTATTTT.

CDR3 in DNA: TGTGCCAGCTCACCACGTCCTAGCGGGAGCGGCGACGAGCAGTACTTC. It yields the protein CASSPRPSGSGDEQYF. This chain joins TRBV18 and TRBJ2-7, with 10 bases that match TRBD2. This CDR3 comprises 16 residues. Germline V gene data show CDR1 as KGHSH and CDR2 as LQKENI. V was clipped by 1 base and J by 5 bases; unmatched bases: 8.

The V call is TRBV7-2, the J call TRBJ2-1, with TRBD2 matching 15 bases. The CDR3 totals 17 residues. Germline V lookup: CDR1 SGHTA, CDR2 FQGNSA. The trim removed 10 bases at V and 2 bases at J, leaving 9 bases unmatched. CDR3 nucleotides: TGTGCCACCCGGGGGACTAGCGGGAGGATGACCTACAATGAGCAGTTCTTC. This codes for CATRGTSGRMTYNEQFF.

The rearrangement links TRBV6-5 to TRBJ1-2; the D gene is possibly TRBD1 (5 bases). The CDR3 runs 16 residues. Trimming took off 4 bases at V and 3 bases at J, with 18 bases between the two ends. The germline CDR1 and CDR2 sequences are MNHEY and SVGAGI. The CDR3 region is CASSSQSGRGYYGYTF. CDR3 DNA sequence: TGTGCCAGCAGTTCCCAATCAGGGAGGGGTTACTATGGCTACACCTTC.